The 12 T cell receptor beta chains below come from one sample, sequenced in a study of T cell responses to AZD1222 COVID-19 vaccine. The repertoire was sequenced with immunoSEQ multiplex PCR; TCRdb's copy has only in-frame clones and lacks some. The sample records 110,000 to 150,000 clones, 80% to 95% being singletons. This material consisted of peripheral blood, taken on day 0 of AZD1222 vaccination. These receptor sequences come from an adult in good health.

This chain joins TRBV5-4 and TRBJ1-6; TRBD1 might be the D (6 bases). The V and J ends lost 7 bases and 10 bases respectively, with 15 bases between them. The CDR3 is 13 residues long. The germline V gene encodes CDR1 SGHNT and CDR2 YYREEE (reference sequence). In DNA form, the CDR3 reads TGTGCCAGCGGCAAACAGGGAAAATCACCCCTCCACTTT. This encodes CASGKQGKSPLHF.

This chain connects TRBV11-2 to TRBJ2-3, with D unresolved. The CDR3 is 11 residues long. The ends were cut back, 5 bases at V and 5 bases at J, with 5 bases in the middle. Looked up from germline, CDR1 is SGHAT and CDR2 is FQNNGV. The CDR3 bases are TGTGCCAGCAGCGAAGGAGATACGCAGTATTTT. Translation gives CASSEGDTQYF.

The J gene is TRBJ1-1, the V gene TRBV30; D not certain. V lost 5 bases and J 9 bases, leaving 19 bases between the germline ends. Germline loops: CDR1 GTSNPN, CDR2 SVGIG (reference sequence). This CDR3 region has 13 residues. The chain's CDR3 is CAWEETRRGKAFF. CDR3 coding DNA: TGTGCCTGGGAGGAAACCCGGCGTGGGAAAGCTTTCTTT.

Only a few counts were recorded for this clone. V usage is TRBV27 and J usage is TRBJ1-5; no firm D call. CDR1 and CDR2 from the germline V gene are MNHEY and SMNVEV (reference sequence). The CDR3 extends over 16 amino acids. Trimming pared 0 bases from V and 2 bases from J, leaving 11 bases between. CDR3 in amino acids: CASSLSWGMGNQPQHF. The DNA of the CDR3 is TGTGCCAGCAGTTTATCTTGGGGTATGGGCAATCAGCCCCAGCATTTT.

CDR3 sequence reads: CASSLTSSPLSNYGYTF. CDR3 bases: TGTGCCAGCAGCTTGACGAGCAGCCCTTTATCTAACTATGGCTACACCTTC. The chain is built from TRBV5-6 and TRBJ1-2; D gene ambiguous. The germline CDR1 and CDR2 sequences are SGHDT and YYEEEE. V was trimmed by 1 base and J by 0 bases, leaving 16 bases between them. This CDR3 has 17 residues.

J is TRBJ2-7 and V is TRBV10-2, with TRBD2 identical over 13 bases. CDR1 and CDR2 from the germline V gene are WSHSY and SAAADI. The CDR3 loop spans 17 amino acids. The trim removed 2 bases at V and 5 bases at J, leaving 9 bases unmatched. In DNA form, the CDR3 reads TGCGCCAGCAGTGAGGGGGCATGGACTAGCGGGAGCCACGAGCAGTACTTC. Protein: CASSEGAWTSGSHEQYF.

The chain has TRBV30 and TRBJ1-2, with D unresolved. The CDR3 contains 13 residues. V was pared by 8 bases and J by 4 bases, with 17 bases between. Germline values: CDR1 GTSNPN, CDR2 SVGIG (reference sequence). This CDR3 reads CAGGRQYAYGYTF. The CDR3 DNA reads TGTGCCGGAGGCAGACAATACGCCTATGGCTACACCTTC.

This chain uses TRBV21-1 with TRBJ1-2. TRBV21-1 is a recognized pseudogene. The CDR3 loop spans 17 amino acids. Written as DNA, the CDR3 is TGTGCCAGCAGCCAGTGCCCTCGGGGGCCTTTGAACTATGGCTACACCTTC. Its protein product is CASSQCPRGPLNYGYTF.

Written as DNA, the CDR3 is TGTGCCAGCAGTTCAGGGACCTCACAGGGCTACACCTTC. It is translated as CASSSGTSQGYTF. V gene TRBV28 combines with J gene TRBJ1-2; possible D gene TRBD1, 5 bases. V was trimmed by 4 bases and J by 8 bases, leaving 14 bases between them. The CDR3 consists of 13 residues. Germline-derived CDR1 and CDR2 are MDHEN and SYDVKM.

The chain employs TRBV28 and TRBJ2-7; possibly TRBD1 or TRBD2 for D (5 bases each). The CDR3 runs to 15 residues. Germline loops: CDR1 MDHEN, CDR2 SYDVKM. Trimming cost V 5 bases and J 3 bases, with 17 bases left between them. CDR3 sequence (DNA): TGTGCCAGCAGTGGAGCAGGGACCAAACTCTACGAGCAGTACTTC. Encoded protein: CASSGAGTKLYEQYF.

This chain links TRBV3-1 (or the pseudogene TRBV3-2) with TRBJ1-1; D is unresolved. The CDR3 spans 14 residues. Germline CDR1 reads LGHDT; CDR2 reads YNNKEL (reference sequence). V was cut by 2 bases and J by 3 bases, with 10 bases left in between. Here the CDR3 DNA reads TGTGCCAGCAGCCAACGGGCCGTCGACACTGAAGCTTTCTTT. It codes for CASSQRAVDTEAFF.

A few counts support this clone. This rearrangement joins TRBV21-1 to TRBJ1-1; TRBD1, as called in the table, went unchecked against the DNA. TRBV21-1 is given as a pseudogene. This CDR3 has 15 residues. CDR3 in DNA: TGTGCCAGCAGCACCCTAAAGCAGGGGGCCGCTGAAGCTTTCTTT. Amino acid sequence: CASSTLKQGAAEAFF.